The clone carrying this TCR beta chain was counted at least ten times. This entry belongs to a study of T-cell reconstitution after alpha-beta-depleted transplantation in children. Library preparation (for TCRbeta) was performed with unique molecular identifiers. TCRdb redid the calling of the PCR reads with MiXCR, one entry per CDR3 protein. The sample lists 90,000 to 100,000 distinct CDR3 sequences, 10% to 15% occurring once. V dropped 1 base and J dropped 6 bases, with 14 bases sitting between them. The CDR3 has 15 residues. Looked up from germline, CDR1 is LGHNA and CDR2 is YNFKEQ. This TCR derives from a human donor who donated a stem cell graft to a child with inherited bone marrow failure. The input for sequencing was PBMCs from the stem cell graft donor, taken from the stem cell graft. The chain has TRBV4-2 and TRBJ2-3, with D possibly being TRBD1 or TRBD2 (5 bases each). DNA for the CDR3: TGTGCCAGCAGCCAAGGGGGCCCTAGCTTTGATACGCAGTATTTT. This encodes CASSQGGPSFDTQYF.